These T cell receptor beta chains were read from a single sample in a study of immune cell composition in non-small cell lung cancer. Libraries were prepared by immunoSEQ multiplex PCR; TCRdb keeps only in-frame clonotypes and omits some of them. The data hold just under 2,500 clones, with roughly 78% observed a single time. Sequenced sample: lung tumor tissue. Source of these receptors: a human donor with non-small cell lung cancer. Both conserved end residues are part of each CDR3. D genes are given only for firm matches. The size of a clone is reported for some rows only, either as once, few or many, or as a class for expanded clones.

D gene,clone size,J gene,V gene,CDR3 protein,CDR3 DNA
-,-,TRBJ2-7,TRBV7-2,CASSPLGYEQYF,TGTGCCAGCAGCCCCCTCGGGTACGAGCAGTACTTC
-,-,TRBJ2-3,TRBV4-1,CASSQEAGGSTDTQYF,TGCGCCAGCAGCCAAGAGGCAGGGGGGAGCACAGATACGCAGTATTTT
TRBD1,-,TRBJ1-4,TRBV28,CASRPSGGPSEKLFF,TGTGCCAGCAGACCCTCAGGGGGCCCTTCGGAAAAACTGTTTTTT
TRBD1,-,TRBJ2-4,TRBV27,CASRTGGKNIQYF,TGTGCCAGCCGGACAGGGGGAAAAAACATTCAGTACTTC
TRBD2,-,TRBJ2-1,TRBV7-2,CASSRGPSGLYNEQFF,TGTGCCAGCAGCCGGGGGCCTAGCGGGCTTTACAATGAGCAGTTCTTC
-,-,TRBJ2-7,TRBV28,CASSPGGPPQYEQYF,TGTGCCAGCAGTCCAGGAGGACCGCCTCAGTACGAGCAGTACTTC
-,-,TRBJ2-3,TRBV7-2,CASSFERISTDTQYF,TGTGCCAGCAGCTTCGAGCGTATTAGCACAGATACGCAGTATTTT
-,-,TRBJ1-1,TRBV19,CASSNDRNTEAFF,TGTGCCAGTAGCAATGACAGGAACACTGAAGCTTTCTTT
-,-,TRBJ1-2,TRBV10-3,CAISDGGTYGYTF,TGTGCCATCAGTGACGGGGGGACCTATGGCTACACCTTC
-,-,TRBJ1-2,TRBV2,CASSEQNYGYTF,TGTGCCAGCAGTGAACAGAACTATGGCTACACCTTC
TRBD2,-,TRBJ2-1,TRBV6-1,CASSAGTSAYNEQFF,TGTGCCAGCAGTGCCGGGACTAGCGCCTACAATGAGCAGTTCTTC
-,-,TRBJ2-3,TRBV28,CATLRWGDTDTQYF,TGTGCCACCCTCAGATGGGGCGACACAGATACGCAGTATTTT
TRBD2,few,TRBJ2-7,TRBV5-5,CASSLGLAGGYEQYF,TGTGCCAGCAGCTTGGGTCTAGCGGGAGGCTACGAGCAGTACTTC
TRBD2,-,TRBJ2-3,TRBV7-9,CASSPRTSGMGDTQYF,TGTGCCAGCAGTCCCAGGACTAGCGGGATGGGAGATACGCAGTATTTT
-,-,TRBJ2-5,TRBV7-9,CASSLAGGVETQYF,TGTGCCAGCAGCTTAGCGGGAGGAGTAGAGACCCAGTACTTC